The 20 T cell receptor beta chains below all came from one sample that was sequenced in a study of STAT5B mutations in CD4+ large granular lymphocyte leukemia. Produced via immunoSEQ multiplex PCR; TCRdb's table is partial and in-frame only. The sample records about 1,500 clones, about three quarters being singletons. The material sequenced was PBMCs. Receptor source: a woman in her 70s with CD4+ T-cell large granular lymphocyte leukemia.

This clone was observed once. The CDR3 bases are TGTGCCAGCAGTGCCGGGACAACCTCCTACGAGCAGTACGTC. Its protein product is CASSAGTTSYEQYV. The chain links TRBV28 to TRBJ2-7; D might be TRBD1 (6 bases). The CDR3 length is 14 residues. Trimming cost V 5 bases and J 0 bases, with 11 bases left between them. In germline, CDR1 is MDHEN, CDR2 SYDVKM.

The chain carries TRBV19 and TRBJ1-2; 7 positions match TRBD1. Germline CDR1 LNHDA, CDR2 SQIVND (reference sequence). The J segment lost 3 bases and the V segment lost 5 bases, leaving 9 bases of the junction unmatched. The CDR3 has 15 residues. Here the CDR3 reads CASSPQGQSYYGYTF. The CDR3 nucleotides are TGTGCCAGTAGTCCGCAGGGACAGAGTTACTATGGCTACACCTTC.

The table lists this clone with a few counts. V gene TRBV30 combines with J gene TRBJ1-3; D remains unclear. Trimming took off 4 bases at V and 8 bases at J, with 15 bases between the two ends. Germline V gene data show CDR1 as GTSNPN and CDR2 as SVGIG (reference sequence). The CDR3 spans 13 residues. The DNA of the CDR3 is TGTGCCTGGACTGCGGTTTTCGCAGACACCATATATTTT. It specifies CAWTAVFADTIYF.

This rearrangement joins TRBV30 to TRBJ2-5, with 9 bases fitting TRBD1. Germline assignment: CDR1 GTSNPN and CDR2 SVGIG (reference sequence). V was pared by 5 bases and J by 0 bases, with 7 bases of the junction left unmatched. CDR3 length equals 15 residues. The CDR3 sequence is CAWATGQGNQETQYF. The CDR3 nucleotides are TGTGCCTGGGCGACGGGACAGGGAAACCAAGAGACCCAGTACTTC.

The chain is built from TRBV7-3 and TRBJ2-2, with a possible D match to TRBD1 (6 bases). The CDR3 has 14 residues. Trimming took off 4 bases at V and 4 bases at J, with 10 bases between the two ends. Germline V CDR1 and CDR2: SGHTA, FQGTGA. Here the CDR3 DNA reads TGTGCCAGCAGCTCACAGGGTACCACCGGGGAGCTGTTTTTT. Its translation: CASSSQGTTGELFF.

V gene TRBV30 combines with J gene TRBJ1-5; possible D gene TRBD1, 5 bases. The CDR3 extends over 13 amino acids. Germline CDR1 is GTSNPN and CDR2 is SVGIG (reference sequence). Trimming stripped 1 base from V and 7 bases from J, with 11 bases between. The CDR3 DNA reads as TGTGCCTGGAGTGGCGGGGGACGGCAGCCCCAGCATTTT. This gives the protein CAWSGGGRQPQHF. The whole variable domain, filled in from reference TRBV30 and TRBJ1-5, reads SQTIHQWPATLVQPVGSPLSLECTVEGTSNPNLYWYRQAAGRGLQLLFYSVGIGQISSEVPQNLSASRPQDRQFILSSKKLLLSDSGFYLCAWSGGGRQPQHFGDGTRLSIL.

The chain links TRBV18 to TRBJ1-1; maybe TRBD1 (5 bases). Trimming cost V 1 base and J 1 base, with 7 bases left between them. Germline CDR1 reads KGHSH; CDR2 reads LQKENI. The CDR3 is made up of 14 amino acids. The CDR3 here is CASSPQGANTEAFF. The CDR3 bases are TGTGCCAGCTCACCACAAGGGGCGAACACTGAAGCTTTCTTT.

The CDR3 loop is CASRRGGQETQYF. The CDR3 DNA sequence: TGTGCCAGCAGAAGGGGGGGCCAAGAGACCCAGTACTTC. The chain uses TRBV27 and TRBJ2-5; TRBD2 might be the D (7 bases). The V gene lost 6 bases and the J gene lost 1 base, with 9 bases spanning the gap. CDR1 MNHEY and CDR2 SMNVEV come from the germline V gene (reference sequence). The CDR3 extends over 13 amino acids.

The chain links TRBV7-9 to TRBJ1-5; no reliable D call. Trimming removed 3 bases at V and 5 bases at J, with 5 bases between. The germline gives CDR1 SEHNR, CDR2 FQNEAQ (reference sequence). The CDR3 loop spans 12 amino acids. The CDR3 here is CASSFPDQPQHF. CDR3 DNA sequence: TGTGCCAGCAGCTTCCCAGATCAGCCCCAGCATTTT.

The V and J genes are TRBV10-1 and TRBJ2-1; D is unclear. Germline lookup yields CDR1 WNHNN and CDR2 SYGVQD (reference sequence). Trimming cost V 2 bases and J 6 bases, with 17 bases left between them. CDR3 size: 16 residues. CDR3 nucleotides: TGCGCCAGCAGTGAGAGTATAGGGCTGTTTGGCAATGAGCAGTTCTTC. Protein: CASSESIGLFGNEQFF.

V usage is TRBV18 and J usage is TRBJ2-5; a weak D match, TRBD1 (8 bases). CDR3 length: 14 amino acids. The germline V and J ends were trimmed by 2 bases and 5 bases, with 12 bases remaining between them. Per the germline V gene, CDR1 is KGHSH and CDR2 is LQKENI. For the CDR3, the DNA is TGTGCCAGCTCACCAGACAGGGGAGGGGAGACCCAGTACTTC. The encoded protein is CASSPDRGGETQYF.

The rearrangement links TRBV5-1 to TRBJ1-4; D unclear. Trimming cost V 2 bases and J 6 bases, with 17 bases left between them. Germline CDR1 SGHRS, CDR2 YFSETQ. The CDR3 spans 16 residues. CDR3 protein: CASSFLGRAADEKLFF. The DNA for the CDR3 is TGCGCCAGCAGCTTTTTGGGTAGGGCAGCTGATGAAAAACTGTTTTTT. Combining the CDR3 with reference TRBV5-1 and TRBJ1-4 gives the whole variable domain KAGVTQTPRYLIKTRGQQVTLSCSPISGHRSVSWYQQTPGQGLQFLFEYFSETQRNKGNFPGRFSGRQFSNSRSEMNVSTLELGDSALYLCASSFLGRAADEKLFFGSGTQLSVL.

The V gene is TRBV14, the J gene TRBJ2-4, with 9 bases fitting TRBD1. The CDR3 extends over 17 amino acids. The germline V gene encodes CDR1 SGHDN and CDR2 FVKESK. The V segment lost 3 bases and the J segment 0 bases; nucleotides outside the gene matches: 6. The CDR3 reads CASSQGQGVGAKNIQYF. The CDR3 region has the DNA TGTGCCAGCAGCCAGGGACAGGGAGTTGGAGCCAAAAACATTCAGTACTTC.

CDR3 sequence reads: CASSPERLAGPKTQYF. For the CDR3, the DNA is TGTGCCAGCAGCCCGGAGAGGTTAGCGGGGCCTAAGACCCAGTACTTC. The chain is built from TRBV7-9 and TRBJ2-5; 8 bases fit TRBD2. Per germline, CDR1 SEHNR and CDR2 FQNEAQ (reference sequence). The CDR3 spans 16 residues. V lost 5 bases and J lost 6; bases outside the gene matches: 14.

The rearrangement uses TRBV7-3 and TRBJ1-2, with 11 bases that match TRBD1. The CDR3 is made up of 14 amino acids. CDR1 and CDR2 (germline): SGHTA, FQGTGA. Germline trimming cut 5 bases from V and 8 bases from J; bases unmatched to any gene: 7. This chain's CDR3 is CASSPDRGLRGYTF. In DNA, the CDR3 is TGTGCCAGCAGCCCGGACAGGGGGCTCAGGGGCTACACCTTC.

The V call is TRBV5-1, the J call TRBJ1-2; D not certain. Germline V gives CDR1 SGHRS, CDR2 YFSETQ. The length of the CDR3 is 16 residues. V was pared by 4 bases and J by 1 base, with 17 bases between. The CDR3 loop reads CASSPLVTASNYGYTF. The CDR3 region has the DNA TGCGCCAGCAGCCCCCTGGTGACGGCGAGTAACTATGGCTACACCTTC.

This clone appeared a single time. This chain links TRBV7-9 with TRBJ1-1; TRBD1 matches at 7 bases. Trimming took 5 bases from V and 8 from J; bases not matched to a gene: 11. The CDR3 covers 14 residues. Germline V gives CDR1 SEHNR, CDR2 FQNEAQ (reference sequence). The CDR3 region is CASSPGPGQFEAFF. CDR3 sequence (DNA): TGTGCCAGCAGCCCAGGCCCGGGACAGTTCGAAGCTTTCTTT. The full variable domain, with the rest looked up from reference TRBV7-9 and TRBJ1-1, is DTGVSQNPRHKITKRGQNVTFRCDPISEHNRLYWYRQTLGQGPEFLTYFQNEAQLEKSRLLSDRFSAERPKGSFSTLEIQRTEQGDSAMYLCASSPGPGQFEAFFGQGTRLTVV.

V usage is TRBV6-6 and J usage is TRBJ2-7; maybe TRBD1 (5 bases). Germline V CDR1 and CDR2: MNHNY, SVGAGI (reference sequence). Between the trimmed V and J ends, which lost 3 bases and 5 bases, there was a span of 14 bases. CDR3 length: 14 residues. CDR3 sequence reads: CASSYGAGKHEQYV. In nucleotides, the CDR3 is TGTGCCAGCAGTTATGGGGCAGGGAAGCACGAGCAGTACGTC.

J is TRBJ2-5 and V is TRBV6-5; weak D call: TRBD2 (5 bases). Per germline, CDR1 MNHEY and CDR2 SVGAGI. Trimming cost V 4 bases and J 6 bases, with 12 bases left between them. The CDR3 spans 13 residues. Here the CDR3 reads CASSSWGAKTQYF. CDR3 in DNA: TGTGCCAGCAGTTCTTGGGGAGCGAAGACCCAGTACTTC.

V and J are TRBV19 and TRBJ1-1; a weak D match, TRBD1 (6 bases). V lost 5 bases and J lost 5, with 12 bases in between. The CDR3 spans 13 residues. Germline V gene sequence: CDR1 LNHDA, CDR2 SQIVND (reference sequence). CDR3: CASSYQGRTEAFF. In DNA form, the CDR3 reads TGTGCCAGTAGTTATCAGGGGAGGACTGAAGCTTTCTTT.